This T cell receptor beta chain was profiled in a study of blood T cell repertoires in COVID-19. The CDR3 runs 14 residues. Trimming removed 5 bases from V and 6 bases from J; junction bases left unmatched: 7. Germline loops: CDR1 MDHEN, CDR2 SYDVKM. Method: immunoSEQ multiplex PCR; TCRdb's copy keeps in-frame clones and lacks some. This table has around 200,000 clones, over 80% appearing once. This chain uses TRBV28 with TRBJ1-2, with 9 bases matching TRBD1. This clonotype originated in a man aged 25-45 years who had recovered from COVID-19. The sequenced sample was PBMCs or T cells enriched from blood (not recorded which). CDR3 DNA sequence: TGTGCCAGCAGTGGGACAGGGTTTGATCATGGCTACACCTTC. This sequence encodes CASSGTGFDHGYTF.